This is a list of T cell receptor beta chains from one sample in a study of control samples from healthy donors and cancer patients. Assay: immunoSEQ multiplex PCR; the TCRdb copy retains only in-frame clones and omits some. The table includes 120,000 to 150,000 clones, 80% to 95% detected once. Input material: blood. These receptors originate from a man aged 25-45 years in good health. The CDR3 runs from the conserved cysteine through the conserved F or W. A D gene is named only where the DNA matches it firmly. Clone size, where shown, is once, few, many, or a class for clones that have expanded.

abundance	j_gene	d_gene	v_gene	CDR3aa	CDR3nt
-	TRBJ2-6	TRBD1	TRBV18	CASSPRETGTGANVLTF	TGTGCCAGCTCACCGAGAGAGACAGGGACTGGGGCCAACGTCCTGACTTTC
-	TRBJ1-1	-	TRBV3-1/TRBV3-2	CASSYKQKNTEAFF	TGTGCCAGCAGCTACAAACAAAAGAACACTGAAGCTTTCTTT
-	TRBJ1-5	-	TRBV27	CASSSYTVAHSNQPQHF	TGTGCCAGCAGTTCCTATACAGTTGCACATAGCAATCAGCCCCAGCATTTT
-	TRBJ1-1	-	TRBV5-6	CASSGRGGTEAFF	TGTGCCAGCAGCGGCCGTGGAGGCACTGAAGCTTTCTTT
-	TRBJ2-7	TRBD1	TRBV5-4	CASSGTDPEQYF	TGTGCCAGCAGCGGGACAGATCCCGAGCAGTACTTC
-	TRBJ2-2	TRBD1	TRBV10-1	CASTWDRGTGELFF	TGCGCCAGCACCTGGGACAGGGGTACCGGGGAGCTGTTTTTT
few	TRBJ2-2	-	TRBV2	CASRGSGAQNTGELFF	TGTGCCAGCAGAGGTAGCGGCGCGCAGAACACCGGGGAGCTGTTTTTT
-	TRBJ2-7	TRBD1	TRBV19	CASSIDAGQGAYEQYF	TGTGCCAGTAGTATAGATGCGGGACAGGGGGCTTACGAGCAGTACTTC
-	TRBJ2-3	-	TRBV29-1	CSVEESGNTQYF	TGCAGCGTTGAAGAAAGCGGTAATACGCAGTATTTT
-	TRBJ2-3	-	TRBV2	CASSEARRADTQYF	TGTGCCAGCAGTGAAGCGCGGAGAGCAGATACGCAGTATTTT
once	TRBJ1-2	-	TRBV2	CASSERRTETYGYTF	TGTGCCAGCAGTGAACGTCGAACAGAAACTTATGGCTACACCTTC
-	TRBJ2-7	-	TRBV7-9	CASSLVGVPESYEQYF	TGTGCCAGCAGCTTAGTGGGGGTCCCGGAATCCTACGAGCAGTACTTC
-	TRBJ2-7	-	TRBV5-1	CASSFGEEQYF	TGCGCCAGCAGCTTCGGGGAAGAGCAGTACTTC
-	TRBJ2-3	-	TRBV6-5	CASSSGGRDTQYF	TGTGCCAGCAGTTCGGGGGGCCGGGATACGCAGTATTTT
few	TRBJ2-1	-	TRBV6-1	CASSELGRNEQFF	TGTGCCAGCAGTGAACTTGGCCGTAATGAGCAGTTCTTC
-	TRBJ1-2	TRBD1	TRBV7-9	CASSSEGQANYGYTF	TGTGCCAGCAGCTCCGAGGGACAGGCAAACTATGGCTACACCTTC
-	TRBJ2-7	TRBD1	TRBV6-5	CASSPDRDMKQYF	TGTGCCAGCAGTCCAGACAGGGATATGAAGCAGTACTTC
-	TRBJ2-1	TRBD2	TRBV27	CASILSGGLDYNEQFF	TGTGCCAGCATTCTGAGCGGGGGCCTCGACTACAATGAGCAGTTCTTC
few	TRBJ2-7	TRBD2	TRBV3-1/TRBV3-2	CASSQGGGSSYEQYF	TGTGCCAGCAGCCAAGGGGGGGGGAGCTCCTACGAGCAGTACTTC
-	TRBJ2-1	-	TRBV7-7	CASSSSPLGENEQFF	TGTGCCAGCAGCTCATCCCCGTTGGGGGAGAATGAGCAGTTCTTC
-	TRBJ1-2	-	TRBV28	CAGRDRSNYGYTF	TGTGCCGGTAGGGACCGATCTAACTATGGCTACACCTTC
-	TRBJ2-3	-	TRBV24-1	CATSDLGDFSSTDTQYF	TGTGCCACCAGTGATTTGGGGGACTTTTCTAGCACAGATACGCAGTATTTT
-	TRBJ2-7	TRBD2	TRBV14	CASSKGLAGVGTYEQYF	TGTGCCAGCAGCAAGGGCCTAGCGGGGGTTGGGACCTACGAGCAGTACTTC
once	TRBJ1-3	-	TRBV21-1	CASTSRGGRENTIYF	TGTGCCAGCACCTCCCGGGGGGGGCGCGAAAACACCATATATTTT
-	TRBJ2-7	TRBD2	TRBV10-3	CASVASGGYEQYF	TGTGCCTCCGTAGCTAGCGGGGGGTACGAGCAGTACTTC
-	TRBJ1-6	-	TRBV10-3	CAISESFQGNSPLHF	TGTGCCATCAGTGAGTCGTTCCAGGGGAATTCACCCCTCCACTTT
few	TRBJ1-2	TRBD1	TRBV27	CASSWGQGNYGYTF	TGTGCCAGCAGTTGGGGACAGGGCAACTATGGCTACACCTTC
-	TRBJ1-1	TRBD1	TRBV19	CATHTGGNTEAFF	TGTGCCACTCATACAGGGGGGAACACTGAAGCTTTCTTT
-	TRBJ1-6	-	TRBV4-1	CASSQTMGNSPLHF	TGCGCCAGCAGCCAAACTATGGGGAATTCACCCCTCCACTTT
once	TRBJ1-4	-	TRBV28	CASHPGREHEKLFF	TGTGCCAGCCATCCGGGGAGAGAACATGAAAAACTGTTTTTT
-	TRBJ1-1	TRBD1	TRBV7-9	CASSFPIRQGADTEAFF	TGTGCCAGCAGCTTCCCCATAAGACAGGGGGCAGATACTGAAGCTTTCTTT
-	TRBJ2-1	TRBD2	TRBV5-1	CASSLRNSGEGDEQFF	TGCGCCAGCAGCTTACGAAACTCGGGGGAGGGCGATGAGCAGTTCTTC
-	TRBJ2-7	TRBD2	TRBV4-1	CASSQEKRGGLYEQYF	TGCGCCAGCAGCCAAGAAAAGCGGGGGGGCCTGTACGAGCAGTACTTC
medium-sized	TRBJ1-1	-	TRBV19	CASSIVGSTEAFF	TGTGCCAGTAGTATAGTTGGGAGCACTGAAGCTTTCTTT
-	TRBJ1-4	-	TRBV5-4	CASSLDPGTTNEKLFF	TGTGCCAGCAGCTTGGATCCGGGAACAACTAATGAAAAACTGTTTTTT
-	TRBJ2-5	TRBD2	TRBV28	CASSSSTSPGRQETQYF	TGTGCCAGCAGTTCCTCAACTAGCCCCGGGAGGCAAGAGACCCAGTACTTC
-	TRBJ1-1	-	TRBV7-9	CASSQGVNTEAFF	TGTGCCAGCAGTCAGGGAGTCAACACTGAAGCTTTCTTT
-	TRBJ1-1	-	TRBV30	CAWSRTEGTEAFF	TGTGCCTGGAGTAGGACCGAGGGCACTGAAGCTTTCTTT
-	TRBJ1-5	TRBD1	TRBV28	CASSQDRLDQPQHF	TGTGCCAGCAGCCAGGACAGGTTGGATCAGCCCCAGCATTTT
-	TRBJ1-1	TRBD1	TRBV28	CASSRTGPGTEAFF	TGTGCCAGCAGCCGGACAGGGCCGGGCACTGAAGCTTTCTTT
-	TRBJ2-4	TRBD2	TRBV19	CASSKAPEIAGGLAKNIQYF	TGTGCCAGTAGTAAGGCCCCGGAGATAGCGGGGGGTCTAGCCAAAAACATTCAGTACTTC
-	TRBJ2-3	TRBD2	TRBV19	CASSKGTSGGQVEDTQYF	TGTGCCAGTAGTAAGGGGACTAGCGGGGGGCAGGTTGAAGATACGCAGTATTTT